Listed below are T cell receptor beta chains from one sample, sequenced in a study of sequential checkpoint blockade in melanoma. The data were produced by immunoSEQ multiplex PCR, yet TCRdb's version contains in-frame clones alone and is incomplete. This sample has about 20,000 clones, with about 81% found just once. The material was CD8+ T cells sorted from blood (inferred from file names), obtained from a patient given nivolumab and ipilimumab in sequence. Receptors were obtained from a human donor with melanoma. CDR3s include the opening cysteine and the closing phenylalanine or tryptophan. D genes are given only for firm matches. Clone size, where shown, is once, few, many, or a class for clones that have expanded.

clone size	V gene	J gene	D gene	CDR3 DNA	CDR3 protein
.	TRBV7-9	TRBJ2-7	.	TGTGCCAGCAGCCGCATCGGAGGGCGGCCGGGGTCTTACGAGCAGTACTTC	CASSRIGGRPGSYEQYF
.	TRBV21-1	TRBJ1-3	.	TGTGCCAGCAGCAAATTCGCGGGGCCAGGAAACACCATATATTTT	CASSKFAGPGNTIYF
.	TRBV29-1	TRBJ1-2	.	TGCAGCGTCGCGGGGGGCGGGATCGATGGCTACACCTTC	CSVAGGGIDGYTF
.	TRBV28	TRBJ2-7	.	TGTGCCAGCACCGGGGCGGGGACGCCCTACGAGCAGTACTTC	CASTGAGTPYEQYF
.	TRBV7-6	TRBJ2-7	TRBD1	TGTGCCAGCAGCTTAGCCTCCGCGGACAGGATCCACGAGCAGTACTTC	CASSLASADRIHEQYF
.	TRBV10-1	TRBJ1-1	.	TGCGCCAGCAGTGAGTCGAATGGGCCCACTGAAGCTTTCTTT	CASSESNGPTEAFF
.	TRBV4-1	TRBJ2-1	.	TGCGCCAGCAGCCAAGCGGGTTATGAGCAGTTCTTC	CASSQAGYEQFF
.	TRBV28	TRBJ2-7	.	TGTGCCAGCAGTTTAGGGCAGGGTAACGAGCAGTACTTC	CASSLGQGNEQYF
few	TRBV11-3	TRBJ2-7	.	TGTGCCAGCAGCTTATTTCCCGGTACCTACGAGCAGTACTTC	CASSLFPGTYEQYF
.	TRBV4-1	TRBJ1-6	TRBD1	TGCGCCAGCAGCCAAGAAACAGGGGGTTTTTCACCCCTCCACTTT	CASSQETGGFSPLHF
.	TRBV28	TRBJ1-5	.	TGTGCCAGCAGTCTCGACAGGTCGAATCAGCCCCAGCATTTT	CASSLDRSNQPQHF
.	TRBV9	TRBJ1-1	.	TGTGCCAGCGACCTTCTGTCGGGGTACGGGAACACTGAAGCTTTCTTT	CASDLLSGYGNTEAFF
.	TRBV28	TRBJ1-2	TRBD1	TGTGCCAGCAGTTCTCGGGACAGGGCGACAAGTAGCTATGGCTACACCTTC	CASSSRDRATSSYGYTF
.	TRBV13	TRBJ2-7	.	TGTGCCAGCAGCCCCTCGGGGGTCCCCTACGAGCAGTACTTC	CASSPSGVPYEQYF
.	TRBV5-1	TRBJ1-5	TRBD1	TGCGCCAGCAGCTGGACAGGGGCTAGCAATCAGCCCCAGCATTTT	CASSWTGASNQPQHF
.	TRBV13	TRBJ1-2	.	TGTGCCAGCAGCCGAGGGGGGGTAAACTATGGCTACACCTTC	CASSRGGVNYGYTF
few	TRBV4-1	TRBJ1-5	.	TGCGCCAGCAGCCAAGATCTAGAAGATCAGCCCCAGCATTTT	CASSQDLEDQPQHF
.	TRBV28	TRBJ1-1	TRBD1	TGTGCCAGCAGCCGGGACAGCACTGAAGCTTTCTTT	CASSRDSTEAFF
.	TRBV19	TRBJ1-1	TRBD1	TGTGCCAGCCGACAGGGGGCGAGGGAAGCTTTCTTT	CASRQGAREAFF
.	TRBV6-6	TRBJ1-5	.	TGTGCCAGCAGTTATGGGCTCAATCAGCCCCAGCATTTT	CASSYGLNQPQHF